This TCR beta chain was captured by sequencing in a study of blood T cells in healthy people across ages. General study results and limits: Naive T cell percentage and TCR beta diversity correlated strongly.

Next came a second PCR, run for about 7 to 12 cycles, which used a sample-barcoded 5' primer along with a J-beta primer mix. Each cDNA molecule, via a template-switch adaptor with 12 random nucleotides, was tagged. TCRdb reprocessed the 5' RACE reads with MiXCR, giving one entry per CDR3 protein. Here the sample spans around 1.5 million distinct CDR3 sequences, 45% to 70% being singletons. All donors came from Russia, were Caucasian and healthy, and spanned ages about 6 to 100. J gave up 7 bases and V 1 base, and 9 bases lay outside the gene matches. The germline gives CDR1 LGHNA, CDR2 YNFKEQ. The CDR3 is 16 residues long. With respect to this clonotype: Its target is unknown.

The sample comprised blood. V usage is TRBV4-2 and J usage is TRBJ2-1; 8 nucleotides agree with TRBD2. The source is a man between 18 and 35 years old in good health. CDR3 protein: CASSQGRGGSQNEQFF. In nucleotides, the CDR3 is TGTGCCAGCAGCCAAGGACGCGGGGGGTCTCAAAATGAGCAGTTCTTC.